One TCR beta chain is described in this entry. This entry comes from a study of T cell repertoires in cytomegalovirus infection. TCRdb called the reads again in MiXCR, with one record for every CDR3 protein. The table lists hundreds of thousands of distinct CDR3 sequences, 20% to 25% of them singletons. This TCR was sampled from a human donor in good health (CMV status not recorded). Some clones in this sample may be carry-over from other donors' samples. Specimen: CD8+ T cells from PBMCs.

The CDR3 DNA is TGTGCCATCAGGGCGATTAGCGGGGGGGCAAACAATGAGCAGTTCTTC. As protein: CAIRAISGGANNEQFF. The J gene is TRBJ2-1, the V gene TRBV10-3; 11 bases are shared with TRBD2. The V and J ends lost 6 bases and 5 bases, in that order; junction bases with no gene match: 9. CDR1 and CDR2 from the germline V gene are ENHRY and SYGVKD. CDR3 length equals 16 residues.